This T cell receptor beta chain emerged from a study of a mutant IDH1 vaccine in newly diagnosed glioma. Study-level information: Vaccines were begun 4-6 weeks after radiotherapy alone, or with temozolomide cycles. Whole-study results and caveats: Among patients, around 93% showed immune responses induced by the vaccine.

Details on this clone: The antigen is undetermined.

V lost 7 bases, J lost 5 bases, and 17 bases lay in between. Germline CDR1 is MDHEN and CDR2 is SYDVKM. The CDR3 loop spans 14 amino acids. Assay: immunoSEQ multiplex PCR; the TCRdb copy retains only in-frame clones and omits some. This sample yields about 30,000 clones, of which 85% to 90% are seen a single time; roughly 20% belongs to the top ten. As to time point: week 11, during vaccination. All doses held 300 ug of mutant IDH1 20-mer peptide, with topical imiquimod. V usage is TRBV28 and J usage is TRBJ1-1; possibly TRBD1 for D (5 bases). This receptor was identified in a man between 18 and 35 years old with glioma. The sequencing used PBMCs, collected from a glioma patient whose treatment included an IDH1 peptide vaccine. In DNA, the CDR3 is TGTGCCAGCATCCCCTCCGCAGGGAATACTGAAGCTTTCTTT. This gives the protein CASIPSAGNTEAFF.